The 8 T cell receptor beta chains below all came from one sample that was sequenced in a study of blood T cell repertoires in COVID-19. Some clones are missing from TCRdb's copy, which holds only in-frame ones; the method was immunoSEQ multiplex PCR. The sample comprises more than 250,000 clones, 90% of which are singletons, and about 1.7% rests with the top ten. Input material: PBMCs or T cells enriched from blood (not recorded which). These receptors were obtained from a woman in her late teens or twenties with acute COVID-19.

The rearrangement uses TRBV6-5 and TRBJ2-7; 11 bases line up with TRBD2. Per germline, CDR1 MNHEY and CDR2 SVGAGI. The CDR3 length is 14 residues. After removal of 6 bases from V and 6 bases from J, the junction contained 7 bases not matched to a gene. Written as DNA, the CDR3 is TGTGCCAGCAGCCATAGCGGGAGGGAAGGCGAGCAGTACTTC. It yields the protein CASSHSGREGEQYF.

V and J are TRBV7-8 and TRBJ1-2; 8 bases match TRBD1. Germline V lookup: CDR1 SGHVS, CDR2 FQNEAQ. CDR3 length: 13 amino acids. V lost 4 bases to trimming and J lost 6 bases; unmatched junction nucleotides: 4. The CDR3 loop is CASSYRTGNGYTF. The CDR3, as DNA: TGTGCCAGCAGCTACCGGACAGGGAATGGCTACACCTTC.

The gene calls are TRBV4-2 and TRBJ2-3, with unresolved D. CDR1 is LGHNA and CDR2 is YNFKEQ in the germline V gene. The CDR3 extends over 15 amino acids. The V and J ends lost 0 bases and 2 bases respectively, with 9 bases between them. The CDR3 DNA follows: TGTGCCAGCAGCCAAGATGGAGCCGACACAGATACGCAGTATTTT. Its translation: CASSQDGADTDTQYF.

The genes are TRBV4-1 and TRBJ2-7, with 7 bases identical to TRBD1. This CDR3 is 13 amino acids long. Trimming cost V 4 bases and J 4 bases; bases outside gene matches: 4. The V gene's germline CDR1 is MGHRA and CDR2 YSYEKL. CDR3 protein: CASSREQGYEQYF. Here the CDR3 DNA reads TGCGCCAGCAGCCGGGAACAGGGGTACGAGCAGTACTTC.

V is TRBV28 and J is TRBJ2-7; 12 bases are shared with TRBD1. Germline-derived CDR1 and CDR2 are MDHEN and SYDVKM. Unmatched junction bases numbered 10, after V lost 3 bases and J lost 4 bases. The CDR3 consists of 17 residues. CDR3 region: CASSLIFLGQGAYEQYF. In DNA, the CDR3 is TGTGCCAGCAGTTTGATCTTCCTGGGACAGGGGGCATACGAGCAGTACTTC.

The J gene is TRBJ2-3, the V gene TRBV4-2, with TRBD2 matching 7 bases. Germline trimming cut 4 bases from V and 1 base from J; bases unmatched to any gene: 5. Germline CDR1 reads LGHNA; CDR2 reads YNFKEQ. This CDR3 contains 15 residues. The CDR3 DNA reads TGTGCCAGCAGCCCAACTAGCGCCGGCACAGATACGCAGTATTTT. This sequence encodes CASSPTSAGTDTQYF.

The chain combines TRBV30 with TRBJ1-4; D ambiguous. The CDR3 contains 12 residues. V lost 0 bases and J 8 bases, leaving 7 bases between the germline ends. Germline CDR1 reads GTSNPN; CDR2 reads SVGIG (reference sequence). CDR3 amino acids: CAWSVAAEKLFF. CDR3 DNA sequence: TGTGCCTGGAGTGTGGCGGCCGAAAAACTGTTTTTT.

The V call is TRBV7-2, the J call TRBJ1-1; D gene ambiguous. CDR1 is SGHTA and CDR2 is FQGNSA in the germline V gene. V lost 4 bases and J 1 base, leaving 10 bases between the germline ends. The CDR3 contains 14 residues. The CDR3 bases are TGTGCCAGCAGCTCAGAAAATCAGAACACTGAAGCTTTCTTT. Translation: CASSSENQNTEAFF.